This T cell receptor beta chain appears in the sequencing data of a study of cytomegalovirus exposure and HLA in healthy donors. Study-level points and caveats: An analysis done earlier found most TCR beta V segments productive about 87% or about 30% of the time.

60 Vbeta and 13 Jbeta primers were used in PCR. Repertoires were generated with immunoSEQ multiplex PCR, while TCRdb's copy carries only in-frame clones and drops some. The sample has 150,000 or so clones, about three quarters seen once; the top ten hold about 4.7%. The V and J ends lost 4 bases and 3 bases respectively, with 11 bases between them. This CDR3 is 14 amino acids long. Germline lookup yields CDR1 LNHDA and CDR2 SQIVND (reference sequence). As for this clone: No antigen is known for it.

The chain uses TRBV19 and TRBJ2-3; D is perhaps TRBD1 (5 bases). The source of this sequence is a man in his late teens or twenties in good health and CMV-seropositive. Sequences were obtained from PBMCs. The CDR3 region has the DNA TGTGCCAGTAGTAGGACACTACCGACAGATACGCAGTATTTT. Protein product: CASSRTLPTDTQYF.